One and the same sample provided the 3 T cell receptor beta chains below, sequenced in a study of cytomegalovirus exposure and HLA in healthy donors. The PCR contained 60 Vbeta and 13 Jbeta primers. The repertoire was sequenced with immunoSEQ multiplex PCR; TCRdb's copy has only in-frame clones and lacks some. Of under 200,000 clones listed, 80% to 90% are singletons. Specimen: PBMCs. The receptors were sampled from a woman between 18 and 29 years old in good health and CMV-seronegative.

This rearrangement joins TRBV27 to TRBJ2-7; D is unresolved. Per germline, CDR1 MNHEY and CDR2 SMNVEV (reference sequence). V was trimmed by 8 bases and J by 3 bases, leaving 17 bases between them. CDR3 length: 14 residues. The CDR3 sequence: CASCETGKSYEQYF. The CDR3 DNA reads as TGTGCCAGCTGTGAGACTGGCAAGAGCTACGAGCAGTACTTC.

The chain couples TRBV28 to TRBJ1-6; 9 bases are shared with TRBD1. Germline loops: CDR1 MDHEN, CDR2 SYDVKM. Trimming removed 3 bases from V and 7 bases from J; junction bases left unmatched: 10. The CDR3 covers 17 residues. The CDR3 DNA is TGTGCCAGCAGTTTCCAACAGGGGGCCTATGGGAATTCACCCCTCCACTTT. Amino acid sequence: CASSFQQGAYGNSPLHF.

V is TRBV7-2 and J is TRBJ2-5; 10 bases match TRBD2. CDR3 size: 19 residues. Germline V gene lookup returns CDR1 SGHTA and CDR2 FQGNSA. V was pared by 3 bases and J by 2 bases, with 15 bases of the junction left unmatched. For the CDR3, the DNA is TGTGCCAGCAGCTTGGCCCCTAGCGGGAGCGCATTTGCTCAAGAGACCCAGTACTTC. Protein product: CASSLAPSGSAFAQETQYF.